Sequencing of this TCR beta chain was carried out in a study of blood T cell repertoires in COVID-19. Study overall: T cells, B-cell-depleted T cells, or PBMCs supplied cDNA or gDNA.

Trimming removed 6 bases from V and 2 bases from J, with 14 bases in between. Germline CDR1 SGHDT, CDR2 YYEEEE. The CDR3 runs to 14 residues. In the authors' methods: Reference gene primer amplification gave nucleated cell count estimates. This table comes from immunoSEQ multiplex PCR, and its TCRdb copy is limited to in-frame clones, with some not included. V and J calls and clone size follow that table, whereas D and trimming were derived from the DNA. The table includes more than 80,000 clones, around three quarters detected once. The TCR originated in a woman at least 80 years old with active or convalescent COVID-19. Specimen: peripheral blood. The gene calls are TRBV5-6 and TRBJ1-2, with a possible D match to TRBD1 (5 bases). CDR3 nucleotides: TGTGCCAGCATCTCGGGGGAAATCAACTATGGCTACACCTTC. Its translation is CASISGEINYGYTF.